These T cell receptor beta chains were read from a single sample in a study of beta chain features in type 1 diabetes. TCRdb's copy holds only in-frame clones and misses some; the assay was immunoSEQ multiplex PCR. The repertoire holds fewer than 500,000 clones, with roughly 13% as singletons. Specimen: naive CD4+ T cells from blood. The receptors were gathered from a young man in good health. Both conserved end residues are part of each CDR3. The D gene is left open where the match is weak. Clone size appears in some rows only: once, few, many, or a class for an expanded clone.

d_call j_call clone_size v_call cdr3_aa cdr3_nt
NA TRBJ1-2 few TRBV27 CASSLSGAGTYGYTF TGTGCCAGCAGTTTAAGCGGCGCAGGGACCTATGGCTACACCTTC
TRBD2 TRBJ2-3 few TRBV29-1 CSVGLLAGGNTDTQYF TGCAGCGTGGGATTACTAGCGGGGGGAAACACAGATACGCAGTATTTT
TRBD1 TRBJ2-3 few TRBV7-8 CASSTGTATDTQYF TGTGCCAGCAGCACCGGGACAGCCACAGATACGCAGTATTTT
NA TRBJ2-3 NA TRBV5-1 CASSLGDRDTDTQYF TGCGCCAGCAGCTTGGGAGACAGAGACACAGATACGCAGTATTTT
NA TRBJ1-2 NA TRBV4-1 CASSQEGAIYGYTF TGCGCCAGCAGCCAAGAGGGGGCTATCTATGGCTACACCTTC
NA TRBJ1-2 few TRBV9 CASSVAPLFNYGYTF TGTGCCAGCAGCGTAGCCCCGCTCTTTAACTATGGCTACACCTTC
NA TRBJ2-5 NA TRBV4-3 CASSQTGRTQETQYF TGCGCCAGCAGCCAGACGGGACGCACTCAAGAGACCCAGTACTTC
TRBD1 TRBJ1-1 few TRBV7-8 CASSSQGGNTEAFF TGTGCCAGCAGCTCCCAGGGGGGGAACACTGAAGCTTTCTTT
NA TRBJ2-3 NA TRBV9 CASSVAGARRAQYF TGTGCCAGCAGCGTAGCTGGGGCGAGGAGGGCGCAGTATTTT
NA TRBJ1-1 few TRBV2 CASRGARLNTEAFF TGTGCCAGCAGGGGGGCCAGGTTGAACACTGAAGCTTTCTTT
TRBD1 TRBJ2-1 NA TRBV5-1 CASSPGQGGNEQFF TGCGCCAGCAGCCCCGGACAGGGGGGCAATGAGCAGTTCTTC
NA TRBJ2-1 NA TRBV11-3 CASSPSLTGYNEQFF TGTGCCAGCAGCCCTAGCTTGACGGGCTACAATGAGCAGTTCTTC
NA TRBJ2-3 NA TRBV5-4 CASSQGGREETQYF TGTGCCAGCAGCCAAGGGGGGAGGGAGGAAACGCAGTATTTT
TRBD1 TRBJ2-3 NA TRBV30 CAWSALTGVGDTQYF TGTGCCTGGAGTGCGTTGACAGGGGTGGGAGATACGCAGTATTTT
TRBD1 TRBJ1-5 NA TRBV5-6 CASSLGTGGFNQPQHF TGTGCCAGCAGCTTGGGGACAGGGGGATTTAATCAGCCCCAGCATTTT
NA TRBJ1-1 NA TRBV30 CAWAVNTEAFF TGTGCCTGGGCAGTGAACACTGAAGCTTTCTTT
NA TRBJ2-1 NA TRBV12-5 CASGTGLAEQFF TGTGCTAGTGGAACGGGACTGGCTGAGCAGTTCTTC
TRBD2 TRBJ2-4 few TRBV14 CASSQGLAGGLLNIQYF TGTGCCAGCAGCCAAGGTCTAGCGGGAGGCCTTTTAAACATTCAGTACTTC
NA TRBJ1-4 few TRBV5-6 CASSLRGATNEKLFF TGTGCCAGCAGCCTCAGGGGCGCAACTAATGAAAAACTGTTTTTT
NA TRBJ1-1 NA TRBV11-2 CASTVRRGTEAFF TGTGCCAGCACCGTACGCCGGGGAACTGAAGCTTTCTTT
NA TRBJ1-1 NA TRBV18 CASSPPVGRVRGNTEAFF TGTGCCAGCTCACCCCCCGTGGGCAGGGTCAGGGGCAACACTGAAGCTTTCTTT
TRBD2 TRBJ2-3 few TRBV29-1 CSTGTSGPADTQYF TGCAGTACCGGGACTAGCGGGCCCGCGGATACGCAGTATTTT
NA TRBJ1-1 NA TRBV4-3 CASSQEAGENTEAFF TGCGCCAGCAGCCAAGAGGCGGGGGAGAACACTGAAGCTTTCTTT
NA TRBJ2-1 NA TRBV27 CASSLKGRYNEQFF TGTGCCAGCAGTTTAAAGGGCCGTTACAATGAGCAGTTCTTC
NA TRBJ1-6 NA TRBV9 CASSSDPQDSPLHF TGTGCCAGCAGCTCCGACCCCCAGGACTCACCCCTCCACTTT
NA TRBJ1-2 NA TRBV18 CASSPWKGSNYGYTF TGTGCCAGCTCACCATGGAAGGGGTCTAACTATGGCTACACCTTC
TRBD1 TRBJ2-3 NA TRBV7-6 CASSYRGRADTQYF TGTGCCAGCAGCTACAGGGGGCGGGCGGATACGCAGTATTTT
TRBD1 TRBJ1-2 NA TRBV29-1 CSTTGQGANGYTF TGCAGTACAACGGGACAGGGGGCGAATGGCTACACCTTC
TRBD1 TRBJ2-2 NA TRBV29-1 CSVGQGVTGELFF TGCAGCGTCGGACAGGGTGTCACCGGGGAGCTGTTTTTT
NA TRBJ1-1 NA TRBV4-3 CASRKGGDTEAFF TGCGCCAGCAGGAAGGGGGGAGATACTGAAGCTTTCTTT
TRBD2 TRBJ2-5 few TRBV7-9 CASVQREGGETQYF TGTGCCAGCGTCCAGCGGGAGGGCGGGGAGACCCAGTACTTC
NA TRBJ2-7 NA TRBV6-6 CASRGTFYEQYF TGTGCCAGCAGAGGGACATTCTACGAGCAGTACTTC
NA TRBJ2-2 NA TRBV7-2 CASSLDVRSTGELFF TGTGCCAGCAGCTTAGACGTTAGATCCACCGGGGAGCTGTTTTTT
NA TRBJ1-2 few TRBV30 CAWGLQYGYTF TGTGCCTGGGGCCTCCAGTATGGCTACACCTTC
TRBD1 TRBJ2-3 NA TRBV5-4 CASRTGDTDTQYF TGTGCCAGCAGGACAGGGGACACAGATACGCAGTATTTT
NA TRBJ2-2 NA TRBV30 CAWGPQATGELFF TGTGCCTGGGGCCCCCAGGCCACCGGGGAGCTGTTTTTT
NA TRBJ2-1 few TRBV23-1 CASSQPRGGFGGYYNEQFF TGCGCCAGCAGTCAACCGAGGGGTGGGTTTGGGGGGTACTACAATGAGCAGTTCTTC
NA TRBJ2-6 few TRBV7-9 CASSEFSDGSGANVLTF TGTGCCAGCAGCGAATTTAGTGATGGGAGTGGGGCCAACGTCCTGACTTTC
NA TRBJ2-5 NA TRBV4-1 CASSQAGVGYQETQYF TGCGCCAGCAGCCAGGCAGGGGTGGGGTACCAAGAGACCCAGTACTTC
NA TRBJ2-1 few TRBV7-9 CASSAFGRPGDEQFF TGTGCCAGCAGTGCCTTCGGCAGACCGGGCGATGAGCAGTTCTTC
NA TRBJ2-2 NA TRBV11-3 CASSFDLTNTGELFF TGTGCCAGCAGCTTCGATCTCACGAACACCGGGGAGCTGTTTTTT
NA TRBJ2-7 few TRBV5-1 CASTPSRSSYEQYF TGCGCCAGCACACCCTCAAGAAGCTCCTACGAGCAGTACTTC
TRBD1 TRBJ2-7 NA TRBV7-9 CASGRGLYEQYF TGTGCCAGCGGCAGGGGGCTCTACGAGCAGTACTTC
TRBD1 TRBJ2-6 few TRBV19 CASTPGQPGANVLTF TGTGCCAGTACCCCGGGACAGCCTGGGGCCAACGTCCTGACTTTC
NA TRBJ2-5 NA TRBV30 CAWSRIQETQYF TGTGCCTGGAGTAGGATCCAAGAGACCCAGTACTTC
NA TRBJ2-1 NA TRBV19 CASSMAPGSYNEQFF TGTGCCAGTAGTATGGCACCCGGCTCCTACAATGAGCAGTTCTTC
TRBD1 TRBJ1-2 NA TRBV13 CASSRGQGSGYTF TGTGCCAGCAGCCGGGGACAGGGGTCGGGCTACACCTTC
NA TRBJ1-2 few TRBV30 CAWSPGIYGYTF TGTGCCTGGAGTCCAGGGATTTATGGCTACACCTTC
NA TRBJ2-5 NA TRBV30 CAWSVLGSQETQYF TGTGCCTGGAGTGTACTGGGTAGCCAAGAGACCCAGTACTTC